This T cell receptor (beta chain) is from a study of cytomegalovirus exposure and HLA in healthy donors. On the study more broadly: The 120 validation repertoires used the same platform as the 550 to 700 first-cohort repertoires (as reported by a later analysis).

Study results and caveats: TCR beta chains numbering 164 were designated cytomegalovirus-associated. Accounts indicate the classifier identified cytomegalovirus status with strong specificity and sensitivity. Among TCR sequences, most were rare, though some public TCRs appeared in many donors.

CDR3 length: 13 residues. Germline-derived CDR1 and CDR2 are SQVTM and ANQGSEA. Trimming cost V 4 bases and J 5 bases, with 11 bases left between them. Generated by immunoSEQ multiplex PCR, the TCRdb table keeps only in-frame clones and is missing some. The sample contains roughly 150,000 clones, 85% to 90% of which appear only once. About this clone itself: Antigen unknown.

The rearrangement joins TRBV29-1 to TRBJ2-2; a weak D match, TRBD2 (5 bases). The clonotype comes from a woman younger than 30 in good health and CMV-seropositive. Material: PBMCs. DNA of the CDR3: TGCAGCGTTGGAGGGCAGCCTACCGGGGAGCTGTTTTTT. The encoded protein is CSVGGQPTGELFF.